The 24 T cell receptor beta chains below were found in one sample sequenced in a study of cytomegalovirus exposure and HLA in healthy donors. With 60 Vbeta and 13 Jbeta primers, the PCR was carried out. Method: immunoSEQ multiplex PCR; TCRdb's copy keeps in-frame clones and lacks some. The sample consists of some 130,000 clones, about 74% of them appearing once. The sequencing input was PBMCs. These receptors were taken from a man in his forties in good health and CMV-seronegative.

The chain uses TRBV2 and TRBJ2-5; TRBD1 aligns across 9 bases. The DNA end is more similar to TRBJ2-7, so the J call may be wrong. This CDR3 has 14 amino acids. Germline assignment: CDR1 SNHLY and CDR2 FYNNEI. This CDR3 is CASSGTGLGYEQYF. The CDR3 DNA sequence: TGTGCCAGCAGCGGGACAGGGTTAGGCTACGAGCAGTACTTC.

V usage is TRBV7-6 and J usage is TRBJ2-1; D is perhaps TRBD2 (5 bases). CDR1 is SGHVS, CDR2 FNYEAQ, per germline. The CDR3 runs to 14 residues. Trimming took off 1 base at V and 7 bases at J, with 11 bases between the two ends. The CDR3 nucleotides read TGTGCCAGCAGCTTAGAAGGGCTAGCAAATGAGCAGTTCTTC. Translated: CASSLEGLANEQFF.

The V and J genes are TRBV6-1 and TRBJ2-7; 8 bases fit TRBD2. CDR3 length: 17 residues. Unmatched junction bases numbered 10, after V lost 0 bases and J lost 3 bases. CDR1 is MNHNS, CDR2 SASEGT, per germline. The CDR3 bases are TGTGCCAGCAGTGAAGCGCAGGGACTAGAGCCGTTCTACGAGCAGTACTTC. Residues: CASSEAQGLEPFYEQYF.

The rearrangement links TRBV30 to TRBJ1-4; D not certain. V was trimmed by 5 bases and J by 4 bases, leaving 8 bases between them. CDR1 and CDR2 from the germline V gene are GTSNPN and SVGIG (reference sequence). This CDR3 region has 12 residues. The CDR3 reads CAWGPLNEKLFF. The CDR3 nucleotides read TGTGCCTGGGGGCCGCTTAATGAAAAACTGTTTTTT. The variable domain in full, with the rest retrieved from reference TRBV30 and TRBJ1-4, is SQTIHQWPATLVQPVGSPLSLECTVEGTSNPNLYWYRQAAGRGLQLLFYSVGIGQISSEVPQNLSASRPQDRQFILSSKKLLLSDSGFYLCAWGPLNEKLFFGSGTQLSVL.

The chain links TRBV30 to TRBJ1-3; 7 bases match TRBD1. Trimming removed 5 bases from V and 8 bases from J; junction bases left unmatched: 9. CDR1 and CDR2 from the germline V gene are GTSNPN and SVGIG (reference sequence). The CDR3 is 13 residues long. In DNA, the CDR3 is TGTGCCTGGGATCGGGACAGCGTCGACACCATATATTTT. This encodes CAWDRDSVDTIYF.

This clone has a handful of counts. The chain uses TRBV4-2 and TRBJ2-7, with D maybe TRBD1 (6 bases). V was cut by 5 bases and J by 2 bases, with 13 bases left in between. Germline CDR1 is LGHNA and CDR2 is YNFKEQ. The CDR3 is 14 residues long. CDR3 sequence (DNA): TGTGCCAGCAGCTACTTAGGACAGACCTACGAGCAGTACTTC. It is translated as CASSYLGQTYEQYF.

The chain joins TRBV7-2 to TRBJ1-5; 7 bases agree with TRBD1. The CDR3 length is 14 residues. CDR1 is SGHTA, CDR2 FQGNSA, per germline. V was clipped by 4 bases and J by 9 bases; unmatched bases: 9. The CDR3 loop reads CASSSGQAAGPQHF. The CDR3 DNA is TGTGCCAGCAGCTCCGGACAGGCCGCGGGGCCCCAGCATTTT.

This clone was counted only a few times. The chain employs TRBV5-1 and TRBJ2-7, with 10 bases fitting TRBD1. V was clipped by 0 bases and J by 2 bases; unmatched bases: 5. CDR3 length: 16 residues. Germline lookup yields CDR1 SGHRS and CDR2 YFSETQ. The DNA for the CDR3 is TGCGCCAGCAGCTTGGAGGCGGGACAGGGGACCTACGAGCAGTACTTC. Amino acid sequence: CASSLEAGQGTYEQYF.

This sequence joins TRBV20-1 and TRBJ2-1; possibly TRBD2 for D (6 bases). V lost 3 bases and J lost 14, with 14 bases in between. The CDR3 length is 11 residues. Germline V gene data show CDR1 as DFQATT and CDR2 as SNEGSKA (reference sequence). CDR3 amino acids: CSASGNGRKFF. The CDR3, as DNA: TGCAGTGCTAGCGGGAACGGGAGAAAGTTCTTC.

The gene calls are TRBV6-6 and TRBJ1-1; 8 bases are shared with TRBD1. The V and J ends lost 6 bases and 10 bases, in that order; junction bases with no gene match: 7. Germline values: CDR1 MNHNY, CDR2 SVGAGI (reference sequence). This CDR3 comprises 12 residues. The CDR3 DNA reads as TGTGCCAGCAGACCAAACAGGGGGACAGCTTTCTTT. Translating gives CASRPNRGTAFF.

With regard to this clone: At one end the junction does not follow the germline gene, possibly because of a read error. This chain links TRBV7-9 with TRBJ1-2; tentative D call: TRBD1 (6 bases). Germline V gives CDR1 SEHNR, CDR2 FQNEAQ (reference sequence). This CDR3 has 13 amino acids. In DNA, the CDR3 is TGTTCCAGCAGCTTAGGACAGAACTATGGCTACACCTTC. Amino acid sequence: CSSSLGQNYGYTF.

V and J are TRBV30 and TRBJ2-3; D is perhaps TRBD1 (5 bases). Germline V gene data show CDR1 as GTSNPN and CDR2 as SVGIG (reference sequence). This CDR3 has 12 amino acids. The ends were cut back, 1 base at V and 6 bases at J, with 8 bases in the middle. In DNA, the CDR3 is TGTGCCTGGAGTGCAGGGTCCGATACGCAGTATTTT. Encoded protein: CAWSAGSDTQYF.

V usage is TRBV6-5 and J usage is TRBJ2-7; D is ambiguous. The V gene's germline CDR1 is MNHEY and CDR2 SVGAGI. Trimming took 8 bases from V and 3 from J, leaving 14 bases between them. This CDR3 is 13 amino acids long. The CDR3 DNA follows: TGTGCCAGCGCCCCGCGGAAGAACTACGAGCAGTACTTC. Translation: CASAPRKNYEQYF.

This clone was counted only a few times. As DNA, the CDR3 is TGTGCCATCAGTGATATGACTAGGGCTCCGTACGAGCAGTACTTC. Its protein product is CAISDMTRAPYEQYF. This chain joins TRBV10-3 and TRBJ2-7; D perhaps matches TRBD2 (6 bases). Germline CDR1 ENHRY, CDR2 SYGVKD. The CDR3 totals 15 residues. V was pared by 3 bases and J by 4 bases, with 16 bases between.

V usage is TRBV28 and J usage is TRBJ2-4; TRBD2 aligns across 7 bases. This CDR3 has 17 residues. CDR1 and CDR2 from the germline V gene are MDHEN and SYDVKM. Unmatched junction bases numbered 5, after V lost 0 bases and J lost 0 bases. This chain's CDR3 is CASSLWSSGLAKNIQYF. CDR3 coding DNA: TGTGCCAGCAGTTTATGGTCTAGCGGCCTAGCCAAAAACATTCAGTACTTC.

The chain uses TRBV4-3 and TRBJ1-2, with D perhaps TRBD1 (6 bases). Per germline, CDR1 LGHNA and CDR2 YSLEER. This CDR3 contains 16 residues. Trimming removed 4 bases at V and 3 bases at J, with 18 bases between. Here the CDR3 DNA reads TGCGCCAGCAGCCGAGGGTTAACAGGGAAACACTATGGCTACACCTTC. This encodes CASSRGLTGKHYGYTF.

The rearrangement links TRBV30 to TRBJ2-7; 7 nucleotides align to TRBD2. The CDR3 is 18 amino acids. Trimming took 4 bases from V and 3 from J; bases not matched to a gene: 21. Germline V lookup: CDR1 GTSNPN, CDR2 SVGIG (reference sequence). DNA for the CDR3: TGTGCCTGGAATGGAGGGGAGGGGACGCTCAGTTCCTACTACGAGCAGTACTTC. The encoded protein is CAWNGGEGTLSSYYEQYF.

This chain joins TRBV4-2 and TRBJ2-2; TRBD2 agrees at 9 bases. The length of the CDR3 is 16 residues. Unmatched junction bases numbered 7, after V lost 4 bases and J lost 4 bases. The V gene's germline CDR1 is LGHNA and CDR2 YNFKEQ. The CDR3 DNA reads as TGTGCCAGCAGCCTTACCCTAGCGGGACTCACCGGGGAGCTGTTTTTT. This gives the protein CASSLTLAGLTGELFF.

The genes are TRBV9 and TRBJ1-1; TRBD1 aligns across 7 bases. The junction had 2 bases not matched to a gene; V was cut back by 5 bases and J by 1 base. Germline assignment: CDR1 SGDLS and CDR2 YYNGEE. The CDR3 has 13 amino acids. The CDR3, as DNA: TGTGCCAGCAGGGGACAGTCGAACACTGAAGCTTTCTTT. This translates into CASRGQSNTEAFF.

The chain combines TRBV5-1 with TRBJ2-7; D possibly corresponds to TRBD1 (6 bases). CDR1 and CDR2 (germline): SGHRS, YFSETQ. Trimming removed 4 bases from V and 1 base from J, with 12 bases in between. The CDR3 is 14 amino acids. CDR3 sequence reads: CASSPDSLSYEQYF. Written as DNA, the CDR3 is TGCGCCAGCAGCCCGGACAGTCTTTCCTACGAGCAGTACTTC.

The genes are TRBV7-2 and TRBJ2-1; 11 positions agree with TRBD2. Germline values: CDR1 SGHTA, CDR2 FQGNSA. The CDR3 loop spans 17 amino acids. J lost 12 bases, V lost 3 bases, and 16 bases had no gene match. For the CDR3, the DNA is TGTGCCAGCAGCTTGACCCTACTAGCGGGGGAAAGAATGGTGCAGTTCTTC. This codes for CASSLTLLAGERMVQFF. The entire variable domain, with the rest obtained from reference TRBV7-2 and TRBJ2-1, is as follows: GAGVSQSPSNKVTEKGKDVELRCDPISGHTALYWYRQSLGQGLEFLIYFQGNSAPDKSGLPSDRFSAERTGGSVSTLTIQRTQQEDSAVYLCASSLTLLAGERMVQFFGPGTRLTVL.

The gene calls are TRBV28 and TRBJ2-7, with D perhaps TRBD1 (5 bases). V gave up 4 bases and J gave up 9 bases, with 16 bases separating them. Germline CDR1 and CDR2: MDHEN and SYDVKM. The CDR3 has 13 residues. In DNA form, the CDR3 reads TGTGCCAGCAGTTCCCATGCAGGGTTGTGGCAGTACTTC. The encoded protein is CASSSHAGLWQYF.

V and J are TRBV6-5 and TRBJ2-7, with 11 bases fitting TRBD2. The trim removed 0 bases at V and 2 bases at J, leaving 3 bases unmatched. The CDR3 is 16 residues long. The germline V gene has CDR1 MNHEY and CDR2 SVGAGI. The chain's CDR3 is CASSYSGTSGTYEQYF. CDR3 bases: TGTGCCAGCAGTTACTCCGGGACTAGCGGAACCTACGAGCAGTACTTC.

DNA for the CDR3: TGTGCCAGCAGCTTAGGGGGACAGGGCGCCGATTATGGCTACACCTTC. It codes for CASSLGGQGADYGYTF. This chain joins TRBV7-2 and TRBJ1-2; 9 bases are shared with TRBD1. The CDR3 runs 16 residues. Germline CDR1 is SGHTA and CDR2 is FQGNSA. The J segment lost 5 bases and the V segment lost 1 base, leaving 8 bases of the junction unmatched.